This T cell receptor beta chain comes out of a study of OX40 agonist ivuxolimab in advanced cancers. Whole-study context: A history of anti-PD-1, anti-PD-L1 or anti-CTLA-4 therapy was acceptable, and over 30% had some. Study-level findings and limits: Clonal expansion was seen in CD4+ and CD8+ blood T cells by week 6 at 0.1 to 3.0 mg/kg. The average count of expanded clones was higher among CD8+ T cells than among CD4+.

The study sampled blood at baseline, cycle 4 day 1, and cycle 7 day 1. In the case of this clone: Its antigen remains unidentified.

This table comes from immunoSEQ multiplex PCR, and its TCRdb copy is limited to in-frame clones, with some not included. Among 65,000 or so clones, around 84% were seen once, and the ten largest hold approximately 5%. Sequencing used CD4+ or CD8+ T cells sorted from blood, obtained in a trial of the OX40 agonist ivuxolimab. The clonotype was recovered from an adult with an advanced solid tumor such as melanoma, head and neck, liver or kidney cancer.

CDR3 sequence (DNA): TGTGCCAGCAGTGAAGTCACAGACTCTAACTATGGCTACACCTTC. This codes for CASSEVTDSNYGYTF. The rearrangement joins TRBV6-1 to TRBJ1-2; the D is unclear. The CDR3 is made up of 15 amino acids. Germline CDR1 and CDR2: MNHNS and SASEGT. Trimming took off 1 base at V and 0 bases at J, with 9 bases between the two ends.